The TCR beta chain described here comes from a study of shared clonotypes between healthy human individuals. Points on this clone: Its antigen remains unknown.

Replicate PCRs from sorted subsets contained about 200 ng DNA, which is roughly 30,000 T cell genomes. Libraries were prepared by immunoSEQ multiplex PCR; TCRdb keeps only in-frame clonotypes and omits some of them. The sample holds over a million clones, 70% to 80% seen once. Study-wide results and limits: Richness estimates generally favored naive over memory subsets. Sampling used blood alone; tissue repertoires probably differ.

The CDR3 has 13 amino acids. Germline V CDR1 and CDR2: MDHEN, SYDVKM. Trimming removed 1 base from V and 2 bases from J, with 6 bases in between. This chain joins TRBV28 and TRBJ2-7; D is uncertain. Source material: memory CD4+ T cells from PBMCs. Stated subset: CD45RA-negative fraction. This receptor was identified in a man between 18 and 35 years old in good health. Some clones in this sample may be carry-over from other donors' samples. This CDR3 is CASSLSYTYEQYF. The CDR3 nucleotides are TGTGCCAGCAGTTTATCTTACACCTACGAGCAGTACTTC.